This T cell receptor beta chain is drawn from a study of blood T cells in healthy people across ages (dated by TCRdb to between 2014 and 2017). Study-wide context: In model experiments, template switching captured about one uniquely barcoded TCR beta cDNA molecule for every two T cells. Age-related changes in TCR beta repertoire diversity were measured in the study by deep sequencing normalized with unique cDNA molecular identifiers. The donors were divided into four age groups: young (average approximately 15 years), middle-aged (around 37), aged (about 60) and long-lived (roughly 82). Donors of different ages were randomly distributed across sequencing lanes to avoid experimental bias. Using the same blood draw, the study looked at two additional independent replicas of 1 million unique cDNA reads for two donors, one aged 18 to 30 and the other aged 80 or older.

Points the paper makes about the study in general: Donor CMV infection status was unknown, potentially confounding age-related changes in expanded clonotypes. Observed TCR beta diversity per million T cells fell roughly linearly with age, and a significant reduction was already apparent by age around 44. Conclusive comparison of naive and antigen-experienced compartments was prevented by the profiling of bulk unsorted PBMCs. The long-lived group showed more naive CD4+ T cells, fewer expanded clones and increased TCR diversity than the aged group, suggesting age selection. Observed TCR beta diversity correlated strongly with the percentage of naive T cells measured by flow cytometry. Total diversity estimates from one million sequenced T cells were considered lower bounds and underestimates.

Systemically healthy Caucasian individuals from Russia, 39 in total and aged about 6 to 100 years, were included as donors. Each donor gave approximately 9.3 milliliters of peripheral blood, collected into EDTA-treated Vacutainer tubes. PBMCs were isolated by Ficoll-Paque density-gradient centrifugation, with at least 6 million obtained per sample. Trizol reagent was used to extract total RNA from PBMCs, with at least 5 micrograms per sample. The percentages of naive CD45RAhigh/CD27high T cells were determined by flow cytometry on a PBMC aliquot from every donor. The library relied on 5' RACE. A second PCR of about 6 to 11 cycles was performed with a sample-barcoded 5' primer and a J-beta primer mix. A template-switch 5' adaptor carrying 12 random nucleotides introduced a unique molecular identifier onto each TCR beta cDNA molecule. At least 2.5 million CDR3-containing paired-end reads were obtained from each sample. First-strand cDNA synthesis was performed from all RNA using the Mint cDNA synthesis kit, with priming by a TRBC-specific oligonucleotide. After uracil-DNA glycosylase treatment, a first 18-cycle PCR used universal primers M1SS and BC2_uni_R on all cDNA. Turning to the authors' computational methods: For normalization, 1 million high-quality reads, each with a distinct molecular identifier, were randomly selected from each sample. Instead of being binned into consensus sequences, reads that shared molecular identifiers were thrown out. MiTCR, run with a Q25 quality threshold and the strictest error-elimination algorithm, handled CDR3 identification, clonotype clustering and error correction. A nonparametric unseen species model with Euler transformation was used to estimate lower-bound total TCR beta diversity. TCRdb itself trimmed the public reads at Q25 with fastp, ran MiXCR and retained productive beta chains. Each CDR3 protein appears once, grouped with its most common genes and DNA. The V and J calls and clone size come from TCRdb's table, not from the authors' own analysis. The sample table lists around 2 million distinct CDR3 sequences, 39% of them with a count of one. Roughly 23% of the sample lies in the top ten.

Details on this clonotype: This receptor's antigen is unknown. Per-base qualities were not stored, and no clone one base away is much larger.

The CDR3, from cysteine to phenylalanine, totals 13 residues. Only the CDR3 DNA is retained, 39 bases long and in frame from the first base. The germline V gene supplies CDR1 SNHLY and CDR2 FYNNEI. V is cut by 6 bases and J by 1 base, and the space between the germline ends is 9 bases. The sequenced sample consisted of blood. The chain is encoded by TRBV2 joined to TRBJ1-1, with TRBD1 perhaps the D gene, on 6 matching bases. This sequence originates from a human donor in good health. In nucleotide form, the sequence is TGTGCCAGCAGGGAGGACAGGAACACTGAAGCTTTCTTT. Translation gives CASREDRNTEAFF.